The T cell receptor beta chain described here comes from a study of blood T cells in healthy people across ages. From germline, CDR1 is SGHTA and CDR2 FQGNSA. V lost 5 bases to trimming and J lost 7 bases; unmatched junction nucleotides: 13. The CDR3 extends over 15 amino acids. For the second PCR, which ran for roughly 6 to 12 cycles, a sample-barcoded 5' primer and a J-beta primer mix were used. A template-switch adaptor that had 12 random nucleotides put a tag on each cDNA molecule. In TCRdb, the 5' RACE reads were re-called with MiXCR into one record per CDR3 protein. This sample has around 990,000 distinct CDR3 sequences, with less than 45% found just once.

The origin of this receptor is a man aged 18 to 30 in good health. Sequenced input: blood. The chain joins TRBV7-2 to TRBJ1-2; TRBD1 aligns across 7 bases. As DNA, the CDR3 is TGTGCCAGCAGCGTCAAACCGGGACAGCATTTTGGCTACACCTTC. Its protein product is CASSVKPGQHFGYTF.